This T cell receptor (beta chain) was recovered during a study of blood T cells in healthy people across ages (dated by TCRdb to the mid-2010s). Looking at the study overall: Template switching captured roughly one uniquely barcoded TCR beta cDNA molecule per two T cells in model experiments. To track age-related changes in TCR beta repertoire diversity, the study relied on deep sequencing normalized with unique cDNA molecular identifiers. Four age groups were formed from the donors: young (average approximately 15 years), middle-aged (approximately 39), aged (approximately 60) and long-lived (roughly 88). Donors of different ages were randomly distributed across sequencing lanes to avoid experimental bias. Using the same blood draw, the study looked at two additional independent replicas of 1 million unique cDNA reads for two donors, one aged 18 to 29 and the other aged 80 or older.

On the study overall, not on this receptor specifically: A strong correlation was found between observed TCR beta diversity and the percentage of naive T cells measured by flow cytometry. Compared with the aged group, the long-lived group had more naive CD4+ T cells, fewer expanded clones and increased TCR diversity, a pattern suggesting age selection. As age increased, observed TCR beta diversity per million T cells dropped in a roughly linear way, and a significant reduction was already evident by age roughly 36. Conclusive comparison of naive and antigen-experienced compartments was prevented by the profiling of bulk unsorted PBMCs. Estimates of total diversity based on one million sequenced T cells were considered lower bounds and underestimates. Because the CMV infection status of the donors was unknown, age-related changes in expanded clonotypes may potentially have been confounded.

The germline V gene sets CDR1 to SQVTM and CDR2 to ANQGSEA. The junction carries 10 bases between V and J, which are trimmed by 0 bases and 4 bases respectively. The CDR3, from cysteine to phenylalanine, totals 14 residues. The kept DNA is CDR3 alone, 42 bases in frame from the first base. The 40 or so donors, aged about 6 to 100 years, were systemically healthy Caucasian individuals from Russia. Each donor gave 8 to 10 milliliters of peripheral blood, drawn into EDTA-treated Vacutainer tubes. Ficoll-Paque density-gradient centrifugation was used to isolate PBMCs, with at least 6.5 million obtained per sample. Trizol reagent was used to extract total RNA from the PBMCs, yielding at least 5.5 micrograms per sample. The percentages of naive CD45RAhigh/CD27high T cells were determined by flow cytometry on a PBMC aliquot from every donor. The method behind the library was 5' RACE. This sample was sequenced with an Illumina HiSeq 2500. The second PCR ran for about 6 to 12 cycles and used a J-beta primer mix along with a sample-barcoded 5' primer. A template-switch 5' adaptor carrying 12 random nucleotides introduced a unique molecular identifier onto each TCR beta cDNA molecule. At least 3 million CDR3-containing paired-end reads were obtained from each sample. All of the RNA was converted into first-strand cDNA using the Mint cDNA synthesis kit, with a TRBC-specific oligonucleotide serving as the primer. Following uracil-DNA glycosylase treatment, all cDNA underwent a first 18-cycle PCR with the universal primers M1SS and BC2_uni_R. In the original analysis: Normalization of each sample was performed by random selection of 1 million high-quality reads, each carrying a distinct molecular identifier. Reads sharing molecular identifiers were discarded rather than binned into consensus sequences. MiTCR, with a Q25 quality threshold and the strictest error-elimination algorithm, was used for CDR3 identification, clonotype clustering and error correction. A nonparametric unseen species model with Euler transformation was used to estimate a lower bound on total TCR beta diversity. TCRdb reran the public reads through fastp at Q25 and MiXCR, keeping productive beta chains. Duplicate CDR3 protein sequences are folded into a single record with the most common DNA and genes. These V and J calls derive from TCRdb rather than the authors' analysis. The sample includes about 1.4 million distinct CDR3 sequences, with 45% to 70% observed a single time. The top ten clonotypes cover 6.7% of the sample.

Notes on this clonotype: This receptor's antigen is unknown. There are no base qualities to consult, and no much larger clone falls within one base.

The sample taken for sequencing was blood. The rearrangement joined TRBV29-1 to TRBJ1-3, with the D gene not confidently named. The clonotype comes from a man between 18 and 29 years old in good health. The DNA sequence is as follows: TGCAGCGTTGAAGAGATACAGATAGGAAACACCATATATTTT. Its product reads: CSVEEIQIGNTIYF.